The 23 T cell receptor beta chains listed next were all sequenced from one sample in a study of blood T cells in healthy people across ages. Primers used in a second PCR of about 7 to 11 cycles were a sample-barcoded 5' primer and a J-beta primer mix. TCRdb re-called the 5' RACE reads through MiXCR, storing one row per CDR3 protein. The sample shows roughly 800,000 distinct CDR3 sequences, about three fifths of them seen only once. The sequenced material came from blood. The receptor source for this set is a man aged 30 to 39 in good health.

The chain combines TRBV30 with TRBJ1-5; a possible D gene is TRBD1 (5 bases). CDR3 length: 14 residues. V lost 1 base to trimming and J lost 6 bases, with 13 bases between them. Germline V gene lookup returns CDR1 GTSNPN and CDR2 SVGIG (reference sequence). The CDR3 region has the DNA TGTGCCTGGAGTGGGGGGGTTGCGGGTCAGCCCCAGCATTTT. Its translation: CAWSGGVAGQPQHF.

This sequence joins TRBV10-3 and TRBJ2-1; 13 positions match TRBD2. This CDR3 spans 14 amino acids. V shed 6 bases, J shed 8 bases, and the junction held 4 bases outside the gene matches. Looked up from germline, CDR1 is ENHRY and CDR2 is SYGVKD. The DNA of the CDR3 is TGTGCCATCAGGGATGGACTAGCGGGGGATGAGCAGTTCTTC. Protein sequence: CAIRDGLAGDEQFF.

The chain recombines TRBV7-9 with TRBJ1-2; D remains unclear. Trimming cost V 2 bases and J 4 bases, with 14 bases left between them. Germline CDR1 and CDR2: SEHNR and FQNEAQ (reference sequence). The CDR3 contains 15 residues. The CDR3 loop is CASSLLESAGYGYTF. The CDR3 coding sequence is TGTGCCAGCAGCTTACTTGAATCAGCCGGCTATGGCTACACCTTC. The whole variable domain, remainder taken from reference TRBV7-9 and TRBJ1-2, is DTGVSQNPRHKITKRGQNVTFRCDPISEHNRLYWYRQTLGQGPEFLTYFQNEAQLEKSRLLSDRFSAERPKGSFSTLEIQRTEQGDSAMYLCASSLLESAGYGYTFGSGTRLTVV.

In regard to this clonotype: Just one base apart from a much larger clone, this may be a read error. The genes are TRBV18 and TRBJ2-7, with unresolved D. CDR1 and CDR2 (germline): KGHSH, LQKENI. The length of the CDR3 is 13 residues. The V end lost 0 bases, the J end lost 0 bases, and 3 bases lay between the germline ends. The CDR3: CASSPPTSYEQYF. The CDR3 bases are TGTGCCAGCTCACCACCGACCTCCTACGAGCAGTACTTC.

V and J are TRBV27 and TRBJ2-5; D may correspond to TRBD1 or TRBD2 (5 bases each). This CDR3 contains 14 residues. V lost 8 bases, J lost 5 bases, and 18 bases lay in between. The V gene's germline CDR1 is MNHEY and CDR2 SMNVEV (reference sequence). CDR3 sequence: CASGPTGTSETQYF. DNA for the CDR3: TGTGCCAGCGGTCCCACCGGGACCAGCGAGACCCAGTACTTC.

This clonotype occurred a few times. The V gene is TRBV6-5, the J gene TRBJ2-5, with D tentatively TRBD1 or TRBD2 (5 bases each). Germline V lookup: CDR1 MNHEY, CDR2 SVGAGI. Between the trimmed V and J ends, which lost 2 bases and 2 bases, there was a span of 9 bases. This CDR3 spans 14 amino acids. In DNA form, the CDR3 reads TGTGCCAGCAGTTACCGGGGACGACAAGAGACCCAGTACTTC. It yields the protein CASSYRGRQETQYF.

This sequence joins TRBV29-1 and TRBJ2-3; 8 bases map to TRBD2. The CDR3 runs to 13 residues. With V trimmed by 6 bases and J by 6 bases, 8 bases remained unmatched. Germline V gene data show CDR1 as SQVTM and CDR2 as ANQGSEA. CDR3 DNA: TGCAGCGTGGTAGCGGGGATCAGGGATACGCAGTATTTT. Protein: CSVVAGIRDTQYF.

The V call is TRBV28, the J call TRBJ2-7; 11 nucleotides agree with TRBD1. With 2 bases clipped from V and 4 bases from J, the junction kept 7 bases outside the gene matches. CDR3 length equals 16 residues. Germline CDR1 and CDR2: MDHEN and SYDVKM. This chain's CDR3 is CASSLPWGTGGYEQYF. CDR3 bases: TGTGCCAGCAGTTTACCCTGGGGGACAGGGGGTTACGAGCAGTACTTC.

The chain links TRBV12-3 or TRBV12-4 to TRBJ1-6; 12 bases match TRBD1. Germline trimming cut 6 bases from V and 5 bases from J; bases unmatched to any gene: 11. The CDR3 spans 18 residues. Here the CDR3 reads CASRPGTGGAGNNSPLHF. The CDR3 nucleotides are TGTGCCAGCAGACCCGGGACAGGGGGCGCAGGGAATAATTCACCCCTCCACTTT.

The chain carries TRBV5-1 and TRBJ2-1; 7 nucleotides match TRBD1. Germline loops: CDR1 SGHRS, CDR2 YFSETQ. The length of the CDR3 is 14 residues. The V gene end was trimmed by 2 bases and the J gene end by 7 bases; junction bases not matched to a gene: 6. CDR3 amino acids: CASSFTGDNNEQFF. CDR3 nucleotide sequence: TGCGCCAGCAGCTTCACAGGGGATAATAATGAGCAGTTCTTC.

V is TRBV29-1 and J is TRBJ2-6; 13 positions match TRBD2. Germline V gene data show CDR1 as SQVTM and CDR2 as ANQGSEA. V trimming: 6 bases; J trimming: 2 bases; junction bases outside the gene matches: 7. The CDR3 extends over 17 amino acids. In DNA form, the CDR3 reads TGCAGCGTCACTAGCGGGAGGGATGTTACTGGGGCCAACGTCCTGACTTTC. Protein product: CSVTSGRDVTGANVLTF. The full variable domain, with the rest looked up from reference TRBV29-1 and TRBJ2-6, is SAVISQKPSRDICQRGTSLTIQCQVDSQVTMMFWYRQQPGQSLTLIATANQGSEATYESGFVIDKFPISRPNLTFSTLTVSNMSPEDSSIYLCSVTSGRDVTGANVLTFGAGSRLTVL.

Only a few counts were recorded for this clonotype. The chain has TRBV7-9 and TRBJ2-6, with 13 nucleotides matching TRBD2. The germline V gene encodes CDR1 SEHNR and CDR2 FQNEAQ (reference sequence). The CDR3 is 18 residues long. V shed 5 bases, J shed 0 bases, and the junction held 4 bases outside the gene matches. The CDR3 region is CASSMGLAGLSGANVLTF. CDR3 sequence (DNA): TGTGCCAGCAGCATGGGACTAGCGGGACTCTCTGGGGCCAACGTCCTGACTTTC.

This chain connects TRBV11-3 to TRBJ2-1; tentative D call: TRBD2 (5 bases). The CDR3 extends over 14 amino acids. Germline loops: CDR1 SGHNT, CDR2 YENEEA. Trimming removed 5 bases at V and 10 bases at J, with 18 bases between. The CDR3 loop is CASSLISSSSEQFF. In DNA, the CDR3 is TGTGCCAGCAGCCTTATCTCTTCTAGCTCAGAGCAGTTCTTC.

The rearrangement joins TRBV4-1 to TRBJ1-1; TRBD1 might be the D (5 bases). With 4 bases removed from V and 4 bases from J, the gap between germline ends came to 16 bases. The CDR3 totals 15 residues. Germline V gene data show CDR1 as MGHRA and CDR2 as YSYEKL. CDR3 region: CASSPGGGIVTEAFF. Here the CDR3 DNA reads TGCGCCAGCAGCCCCGGTGGGGGGATAGTCACTGAAGCTTTCTTT.

The CDR3 DNA is TGTGCCAGCAGTTATATGCGTGAGCAGTTCTTC. Amino acid sequence: CASSYMREQFF. This chain joins TRBV6-6 and TRBJ2-1, with D hard to call. From germline, CDR1 is MNHNY and CDR2 SVGAGI (reference sequence). The length of the CDR3 is 11 residues. V lost 3 bases to trimming and J lost 9 bases, with 6 bases between them.

The chain couples TRBV10-3 to TRBJ2-7; D might be TRBD2 (6 bases). This CDR3 has 13 residues. CDR1 ENHRY and CDR2 SYGVKD come from the germline V gene. Trimming pared 6 bases from V and 2 bases from J, leaving 11 bases between. The CDR3 DNA sequence: TGTGCCATCAGCCTGGACTATACCTACGAGCAGTACTTC. It codes for CAISLDYTYEQYF.

V is TRBV20-1 and J is TRBJ2-1; D might be TRBD2 (6 bases). The ends were cut back, 3 bases at V and 8 bases at J, with 14 bases in the middle. This CDR3 is built from 13 residues. Germline CDR1 reads DFQATT; CDR2 reads SNEGSKA (reference sequence). CDR3 DNA: TGCAGTGCTAGTCCGGCGGGAAACCATGAGCAGTTCTTC. Translating gives CSASPAGNHEQFF.

The chain uses TRBV6-1 and TRBJ1-1; D unresolved. The CDR3 is 12 residues long. Germline V gene data show CDR1 as MNHNS and CDR2 as SASEGT. Trimming removed 6 bases at V and 1 base at J, with 6 bases between. CDR3: CASRGENTEAFF. Written as DNA, the CDR3 is TGTGCCAGCAGAGGAGAGAACACTGAAGCTTTCTTT.

A few counts support this clonotype. V is TRBV5-4 and J is TRBJ2-3; D gene uncertain. CDR3 length: 13 residues. The V end was cut by 4 bases, the J end by 2 bases, with 8 bases between. Germline V gene data show CDR1 as SGHNT and CDR2 as YYREEE (reference sequence). The CDR3 here is CASSQFYTDTQYF. DNA of the CDR3: TGTGCCAGCAGCCAGTTTTACACAGATACGCAGTATTTT. Combining the CDR3 with reference TRBV5-4 and TRBJ2-3 gives the whole variable domain ETGVTQSPTHLIKTRGQQVTLRCSSQSGHNTVSWYQQALGQGPQFIFQYYREEENGRGNFPPRFSGLQFPNYSSELNVNALELDDSALYLCASSQFYTDTQYFGPGTRLTVL.

This chain uses TRBV12-3 or TRBV12-4 with TRBJ1-1, with a weak D call TRBD1 (6 bases). The CDR3 covers 14 residues. V lost 2 bases to trimming and J lost 8 bases, with 15 bases between them. The CDR3 here is CASSLWGPQGEAFF. CDR3 nucleotides: TGTGCCAGCAGTTTATGGGGCCCTCAGGGGGAAGCTTTCTTT.

This rearrangement joins TRBV5-1 to TRBJ2-7; 9 positions match TRBD1. Per the germline V gene, CDR1 is SGHRS and CDR2 is YFSETQ. V dropped 4 bases and J dropped 7; count of bases not matched to a gene: 15. This CDR3 contains 16 residues. The CDR3 DNA reads as TGCGCCAGCAGCAAAGTCTCGGGACAGGGCCCTCTGGAGCAGTACTTC. This encodes CASSKVSGQGPLEQYF.

The chain joins TRBV3-1 to TRBJ2-3, with D unresolved. This CDR3 is built from 13 residues. Trimming left V 4 bases short and J 8 bases short, with 13 bases between. Looked up from germline, CDR1 is LGHDT and CDR2 is YNNKEL (reference sequence). DNA of the CDR3: TGTGCCAGCAGCCGCGACGTCCTCTTTACGCAGTATTTT. Amino acids: CASSRDVLFTQYF.

This clonotype was seen a single time. The chain couples TRBV11-2 to TRBJ2-3; TRBD2 is a possible D gene (6 bases). The CDR3 loop spans 14 amino acids. The V end lost 1 base, the J end lost 4 bases, and 9 bases lay between the germline ends. Germline values: CDR1 SGHAT, CDR2 FQNNGV. In DNA, the CDR3 is TGTGCCAGCAGCTTAGTATGGGGGGCAGATACGCAGTATTTT. Residues: CASSLVWGADTQYF.